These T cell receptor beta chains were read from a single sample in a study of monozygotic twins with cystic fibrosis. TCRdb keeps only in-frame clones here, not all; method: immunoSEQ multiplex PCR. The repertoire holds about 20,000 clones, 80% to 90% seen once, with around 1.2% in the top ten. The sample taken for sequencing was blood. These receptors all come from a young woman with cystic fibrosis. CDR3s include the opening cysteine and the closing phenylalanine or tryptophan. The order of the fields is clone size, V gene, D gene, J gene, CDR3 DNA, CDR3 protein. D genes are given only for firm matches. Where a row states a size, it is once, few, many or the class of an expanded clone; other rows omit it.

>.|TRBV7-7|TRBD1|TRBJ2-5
TGTGCTAGCAGCTTAACGAGGGGGCGGGCAGAGACCCAGTACTTC
CASSLTRGRAETQYF
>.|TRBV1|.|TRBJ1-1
TGCACCAGCAGCCACTATAAAGCAGGGACCCGGTGGGACACTGAAGCTTTCTTT
CTSSHYKAGTRWDTEAFF
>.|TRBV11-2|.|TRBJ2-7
TGTGCCAGCAGCTTTAGATGGGACTCGATCTCCTACGAGCAGTACTTC
CASSFRWDSISYEQYF
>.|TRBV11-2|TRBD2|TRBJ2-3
TGTGCCAGCAGCTCGTGGACTAGCGGAAACACAGATACGCAGTATTTT
CASSSWTSGNTDTQYF
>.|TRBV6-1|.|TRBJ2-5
TGTGCCAGCAGGGGCAGGGGAGTTCAAGAGACCCAGTACTTC
CASRGRGVQETQYF
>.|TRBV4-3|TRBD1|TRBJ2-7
TGCGCCAGCAGCCTCGACAGGGGAACGTACGAGCAGTACTTC
CASSLDRGTYEQYF
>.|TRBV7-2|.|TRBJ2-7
TGTGCAACGATGGCAGACTCCTACGAGCAGTACTTC
CATMADSYEQYF
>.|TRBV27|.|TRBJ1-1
TGTGCCAGCAGCCCCCTGGGGTCCTTGAGGATGGACACTGAAGCTTTCTTT
CASSPLGSLRMDTEAFF
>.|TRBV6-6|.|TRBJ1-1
TGTGCCAGCAGTTACTCGACCAGGGGAGGGAATGAAGCTTTCTTT
CASSYSTRGGNEAFF
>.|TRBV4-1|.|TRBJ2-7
TGCGCCAGCAGTCTCCAATATTCGGCGGGGGCCCCCTACGAGCAGTACTTC
CASSLQYSAGAPYEQYF
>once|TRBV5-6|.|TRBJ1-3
TGTGCCAGCAGCTTAAGTCACCTGAACACCATATATTTT
CASSLSHLNTIYF
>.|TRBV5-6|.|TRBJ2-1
TGTGCCAGCAGCTTGGACAGGGTCAATGAGCAGTTCTTC
CASSLDRVNEQFF
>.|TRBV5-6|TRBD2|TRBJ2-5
TGTGCCAGCAGCCAAGGACTAGAAGAGACCCAGTACTTC
CASSQGLEETQYF
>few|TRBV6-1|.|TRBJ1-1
TGTGCCAGCAGTGAAAAAGTACGCGCTGAAGCTTTCTTT
CASSEKVRAEAFF
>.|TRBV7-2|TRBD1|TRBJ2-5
TGTGCCAGCAGCCCACCGTGGCAGGGGGAAGAGACCCAGTACTTC
CASSPPWQGEETQYF
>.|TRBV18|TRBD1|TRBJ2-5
TGTGCCAGCTCACCATTGAGGGGGCAACAAGAGACCCAGTACTTC
CASSPLRGQQETQYF